The rows below give T cell receptor beta chains drawn from one sample of a study of Ad26.COV2.S vaccination and SARS-CoV-2 variants. Only in-frame clones appear in the TCRdb table, and some are missing; sequencing was by immunoSEQ multiplex PCR. The sample contains hundreds of thousands of clones, about 88% of which appear only once. Sequences were derived from peripheral blood, sampled in a trial of Ad26.COV2.S vaccine versus placebo. The receptors originated from a person aged 18-65 years who received the Ad26.COV2.S COVID-19 vaccine or a placebo. The CDR3 runs from the conserved cysteine through the conserved F or W. The D gene is left open where the match is weak. The size field is filled for only some rows; it gives once, few, many or a size class.

.,TRBV30,TRBJ1-1,.,CAWTFGRNTEAFF,TGTGCCTGGACCTTTGGGAGGAACACTGAAGCTTTCTTT
TRBD2,TRBV6-6,TRBJ2-1,.,CASSLSGTSGYNEQFF,TGTGCCAGCAGCCTATCGGGGACTAGCGGTTACAATGAGCAGTTCTTC
.,TRBV11-3,TRBJ2-1,.,CASSQVGLNNEQFF,TGTGCCAGCAGCCAAGTAGGGCTCAACAATGAGCAGTTCTTC
.,TRBV7-9,TRBJ2-7,.,CASSPPGAGVISHEQYF,TGTGCCAGCAGCCCCCCGGGTGCAGGGGTTATTTCGCACGAGCAGTACTTC
.,TRBV7-2,TRBJ2-7,.,CASSLTGTGEQYF,TGTGCCAGCAGCTTAACAGGTACGGGCGAGCAGTACTTC
.,TRBV28,TRBJ1-2,.,CAGGGRGFHYGYTF,TGTGCCGGCGGGGGGAGGGGGTTTCACTATGGCTACACCTTC
TRBD2,TRBV11-3,TRBJ2-4,once,CASSPRTSGAKNIQYF,TGTGCCAGCAGCCCAAGGACTAGCGGGGCCAAAAACATTCAGTACTTC
.,TRBV13,TRBJ2-2,.,CASSLGMTGELFF,TGTGCCAGCAGCTTAGGGATGACCGGGGAGCTGTTTTTT
.,TRBV29-1,TRBJ1-4,.,CSVMTLGEKLFF,TGCAGCGTTATGACCTTGGGTGAAAAACTGTTTTTT
.,TRBV4-3,TRBJ1-1,.,CASSQDLAGRRAFF,TGCGCCAGCAGCCAAGATCTCGCAGGGCGGAGAGCTTTCTTT
.,TRBV4-3,TRBJ2-6,.,CASSPLSAGANVLTF,TGCGCCAGCAGCCCTCTAAGTGCTGGGGCCAACGTCCTGACTTTC
TRBD1,TRBV27,TRBJ2-3,.,CASGQGDVTDTQYF,TGTGCCAGCGGTCAGGGGGATGTTACAGATACGCAGTATTTT
.,TRBV28,TRBJ1-5,.,CASSPGGGPKPQHF,TGTGCCAGCAGCCCTGGCGGGGGGCCTAAGCCCCAGCATTTT
.,TRBV5-1,TRBJ1-1,once,CASSLWGNTEAFF,TGCGCCAGCAGCTTATGGGGGAACACTGAAGCTTTCTTT
TRBD1,TRBV4-2,TRBJ1-6,.,CASSQGGQGARGVVSPLHF,TGTGCCAGCAGCCAAGGAGGACAGGGGGCGCGTGGGGTTGTTTCACCCCTCCACTTT
.,TRBV7-9,TRBJ2-5,.,CASSAQGGGQETQYF,TGTGCCAGCAGCGCACAGGGCGGGGGCCAAGAGACCCAGTACTTC
.,TRBV14,TRBJ1-3,.,CASSQDHRDLRNTIYF,TGTGCCAGCAGCCAAGACCATCGAGACCTTAGAAACACCATATATTTT
.,TRBV5-1,TRBJ2-5,.,CASTAGAPVETQYF,TGCGCCAGCACCGCGGGGGCCCCGGTAGAGACCCAGTACTTC
.,TRBV28,TRBJ2-7,.,CASTLSQGLHEQYF,TGTGCCAGCACCTTGAGTCAGGGGTTGCACGAGCAGTACTTC
.,TRBV6-5,TRBJ1-2,.,CASSSTATNNYGYTF,TGTGCCAGCAGTTCGACAGCGACGAATAACTATGGCTACACCTTC
.,TRBV2,TRBJ1-4,.,CASSIGARSEKLFF,TGTGCCAGCTCGATAGGGGCGCGGAGCGAAAAACTGTTTTTT
.,TRBV19,TRBJ1-5,.,CASTDTDQPQHF,TGTGCCAGTACTGACACCGATCAGCCCCAGCATTTT
TRBD1,TRBV19,TRBJ1-3,once,CASRADRASSGNTIYF,TGTGCCAGTAGGGCGGACAGGGCCAGCTCTGGAAACACCATATATTTT
.,TRBV28,TRBJ1-5,once,CASSSYQPQHF,TGTGCCAGCAGTTCCTATCAGCCCCAGCATTTT
.,TRBV15,TRBJ2-7,.,CATSRNRDTDYEQYF,TGTGCCACCAGCAGAAACCGGGACACCGACTACGAGCAGTACTTC
TRBD1,TRBV28,TRBJ1-5,.,CASNVKTGGGNQPQHF,TGTGCCAGTAATGTAAAAACAGGGGGTGGGAATCAGCCCCAGCATTTT
TRBD2,TRBV2,TRBJ2-2,.,CASSEGTTSTGELFF,TGTGCCAGCAGTGAGGGGACTACCTCCACCGGGGAGCTGTTTTTT
.,TRBV18,TRBJ2-3,.,CASSPGGGPDTQYF,TGTGCCAGCTCCCCAGGGGGGGGCCCAGATACGCAGTATTTT
.,TRBV3-1/TRBV3-2,TRBJ1-1,.,CASSGRDSANTEAFF,TGTGCCAGCAGCGGAAGAGATTCAGCCAACACTGAAGCTTTCTTT
TRBD1,TRBV5-1,TRBJ2-7,.,CASSLTGQFYEQYF,TGCGCCAGCAGCTTGACGGGACAGTTCTACGAGCAGTACTTC
TRBD1,TRBV7-2,TRBJ2-3,.,CASTAGQGPDTQYF,TGTGCCAGCACCGCGGGACAGGGTCCAGATACGCAGTATTTT
TRBD1,TRBV30,TRBJ2-3,.,CAWSVTGGSPDTQYF,TGTGCCTGGAGTGTTACAGGGGGCTCACCAGATACGCAGTATTTT
.,TRBV2,TRBJ1-1,.,CASQGDMNTEAFF,TGTGCCAGCCAAGGAGATATGAACACTGAAGCTTTCTTT
TRBD2,TRBV7-9,TRBJ2-2,.,CASSPVGGLDTGELFF,TGTGCCAGCAGCCCCGTGGGGGGGTTGGACACCGGGGAGCTGTTTTTT
TRBD1,TRBV11-2,TRBJ1-1,.,CASSPSPGGMDTEAFF,TGTGCCAGCAGCCCTTCGCCAGGGGGCATGGACACTGAAGCTTTCTTT
.,TRBV18,TRBJ1-5,.,CASSPASQPQHF,TGTGCCAGCTCACCAGCATCTCAGCCCCAGCATTTT
TRBD2,TRBV4-1,TRBJ2-1,.,CASSHLAGGLFNEQFF,TGCGCCAGCAGCCATTTAGCGGGAGGTTTATTTAATGAGCAGTTCTTC
.,TRBV13,TRBJ2-3,few,CASSLKRADTQYF,TGTGCCAGCAGCTTAAAGAGAGCAGATACGCAGTATTTT
.,TRBV2,TRBJ1-5,few,CAGGTGSHQPQHF,TGTGCCGGGGGAACAGGATCCCATCAGCCCCAGCATTTT
.,TRBV2,TRBJ1-5,few,CASSPTLQGRAQHF,TGTGCCAGCAGTCCGACTTTACAGGGTCGGGCCCAGCATTTT
TRBD2,TRBV4-3,TRBJ2-2,.,CASSRLSGAGNGELFF,TGCGCCAGCAGCCGTTTAAGCGGGGCGGGAAACGGGGAGCTGTTTTTT
TRBD1,TRBV4-1,TRBJ1-2,.,CASSQTTGVRGGYTF,TGCGCCAGCAGCCAAACAACAGGGGTACGTGGGGGCTACACCTTC
TRBD2,TRBV20-1,TRBJ2-1,.,CSAQVAGEQFF,TGCAGTGCTCAAGTAGCGGGCGAGCAGTTCTTC
.,TRBV4-2,TRBJ1-4,.,CASSQERQAYEKLFF,TGTGCCAGCAGCCAAGAAAGGCAGGCATATGAAAAACTGTTTTTT
TRBD1,TRBV9,TRBJ1-4,once,CASSVDGRSGTDNEKLFF,TGTGCCAGCAGCGTAGATGGACGATCCGGGACAGATAATGAAAAACTGTTTTTT
.,TRBV7-2,TRBJ1-1,.,CASSLYQNTEAFF,TGTGCCAGCAGCTTATATCAGAACACTGAAGCTTTCTTT
.,TRBV6-5,TRBJ2-7,.,CASSYSIIPYEQYF,TGTGCCAGCAGTTACTCGATTATACCCTACGAGCAGTACTTC
.,TRBV2,TRBJ1-5,.,CASSRQENQPQHF,TGTGCCAGCAGTCGACAGGAAAATCAGCCCCAGCATTTT
.,TRBV9,TRBJ2-1,.,CASSSMSPSYNEQFF,TGTGCCAGCAGCTCTATGTCCCCTTCTTACAATGAGCAGTTCTTC
.,TRBV6-1,TRBJ2-1,.,CASSEADVYNERFF,TGTGCCAGCAGTGAAGCGGACGTTTACAATGAGCGGTTCTTC
.,TRBV21-1,TRBJ2-5,.,CVSSSSDFTQETQYF,TGTGTCAGCAGCTCCTCGGACTTTACCCAAGAGACCCAGTACTTC
.,TRBV7-9,TRBJ1-2,few,CASSAQTGYNYGYTF,TGTGCCAGCAGCGCTCAGACAGGTTATAACTATGGCTACACCTTC
TRBD2,TRBV7-2,TRBJ2-7,.,CASSFSGGVYEQYF,TGTGCCAGCAGCTTTAGCGGGGGAGTCTACGAGCAGTACTTC
TRBD1,TRBV6-6,TRBJ1-3,.,CASSYIDRGLGNTIYF,TGTGCCAGCAGTTACATAGACAGGGGGCTAGGAAACACCATATATTTT